What follows are 4 T cell receptor beta chains derived from one specimen sequenced in a study of Ad26.COV2.S vaccination and SARS-CoV-2 variants. The protocol was immunoSEQ multiplex PCR, while the TCRdb copy is restricted to in-frame clones and leaves out a portion. The sample lists 380,000 or so clones, around 88% occurring once. Indicated treatment: approximately 18 received Ad26.COV2.S at low or high dose, single or two shots; 5 received placebo; per-sample allocation not given. Collection of the samples took place on day 63 after the first injection of vaccine or placebo. Sequencing used peripheral blood, obtained in a trial of Ad26.COV2.S vaccine versus placebo. The receptors shown here come from a person aged 18-65 years who received the Ad26.COV2.S COVID-19 vaccine or a placebo.

J is TRBJ2-1 and V is TRBV6-4; either TRBD1 or TRBD2 may supply D (5 bases each). V lost 6 bases and J 4 bases, leaving 16 bases between the germline ends. Germline lookup yields CDR1 MRHNA and CDR2 SNTAGT. The length of the CDR3 is 15 residues. DNA for the CDR3: TGTGCCAGCAGGGGGGAGTCTAGTTGGTACAATGAGCAGTTCTTC. Translated, it gives CASRGESSWYNEQFF.

The chain has TRBV19 and TRBJ1-1; D ambiguous. CDR3 length: 17 amino acids. Between the trimmed V and J ends, which lost 3 bases and 1 base, there was a span of 18 bases. Germline V gene sequence: CDR1 LNHDA, CDR2 SQIVND (reference sequence). The CDR3 DNA follows: TGTGCCAGTAGTATTTTGGGGTTTGGGTTGGGGAACACTGAAGCTTTCTTT. It yields the protein CASSILGFGLGNTEAFF.

The V and J genes are TRBV7-9 and TRBJ1-1; D not resolved. This CDR3 spans 12 amino acids. The V gene's germline CDR1 is SEHNR and CDR2 FQNEAQ (reference sequence). The V and J ends lost 5 bases and 4 bases respectively, with 8 bases between them. The CDR3 DNA sequence: TGTGCCAGCAGCACCCCCCCCACTGAAGCTTTCTTT. Encoded protein: CASSTPPTEAFF.

The rearrangement uses TRBV10-3 and TRBJ2-5; a weak D match, TRBD2 (5 bases). Germline V gives CDR1 ENHRY, CDR2 SYGVKD. The CDR3 totals 13 residues. Trimming removed 3 bases at V and 2 bases at J, with 7 bases between. The CDR3 reads CAISDGLQETQYF. CDR3 nucleotide sequence: TGTGCCATCAGTGACGGACTGCAAGAGACCCAGTACTTC.